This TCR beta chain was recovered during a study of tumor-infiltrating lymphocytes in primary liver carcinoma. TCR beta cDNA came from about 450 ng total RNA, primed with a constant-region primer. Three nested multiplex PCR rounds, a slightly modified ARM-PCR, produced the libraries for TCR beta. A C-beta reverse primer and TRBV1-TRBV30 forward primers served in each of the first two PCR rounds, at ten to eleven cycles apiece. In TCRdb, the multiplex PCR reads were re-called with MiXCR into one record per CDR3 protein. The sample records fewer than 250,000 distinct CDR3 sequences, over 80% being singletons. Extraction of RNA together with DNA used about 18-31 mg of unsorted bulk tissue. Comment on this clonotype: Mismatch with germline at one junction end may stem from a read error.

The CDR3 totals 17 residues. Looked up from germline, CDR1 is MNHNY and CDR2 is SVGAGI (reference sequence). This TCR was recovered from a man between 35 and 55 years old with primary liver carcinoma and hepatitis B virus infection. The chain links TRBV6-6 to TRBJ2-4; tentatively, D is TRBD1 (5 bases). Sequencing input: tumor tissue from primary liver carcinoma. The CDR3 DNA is TGTGCCACCAGTTACTCGACGTCAGGGATCGCCAAGAACGTTCAGTACTTC. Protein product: CATSYSTSGIAKNVQYF.